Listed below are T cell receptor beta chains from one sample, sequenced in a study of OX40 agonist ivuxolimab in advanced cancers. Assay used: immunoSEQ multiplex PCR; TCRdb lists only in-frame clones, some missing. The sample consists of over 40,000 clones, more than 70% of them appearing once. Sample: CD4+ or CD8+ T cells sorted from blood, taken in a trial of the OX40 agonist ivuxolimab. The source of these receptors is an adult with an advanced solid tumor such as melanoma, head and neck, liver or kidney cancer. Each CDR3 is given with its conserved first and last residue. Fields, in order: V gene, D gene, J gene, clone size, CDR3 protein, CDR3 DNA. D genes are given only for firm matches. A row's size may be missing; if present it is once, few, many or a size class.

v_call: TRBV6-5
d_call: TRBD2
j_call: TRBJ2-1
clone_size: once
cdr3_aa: CASTGTSGNNEQFF
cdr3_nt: TGTGCCAGCACTGGGACTAGCGGGAATAATGAGCAGTTCTTC

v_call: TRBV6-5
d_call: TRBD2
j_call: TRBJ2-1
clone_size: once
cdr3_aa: CASSRGTSGNNEQFF
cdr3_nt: TGTGCCAGCAGCCGCGGGACTAGCGGAAACAATGAGCAGTTCTTC

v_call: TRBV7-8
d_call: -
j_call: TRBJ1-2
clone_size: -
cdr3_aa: CASSKVGGDGYTF
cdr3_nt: TGTGCCAGCAGCAAAGTTGGGGGAGATGGCTACACCTTC

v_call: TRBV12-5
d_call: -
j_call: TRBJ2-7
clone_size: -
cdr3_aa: CASGLVKTYEQYF
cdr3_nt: TGTGCTAGTGGTTTGGTAAAAACCTACGAGCAGTACTTC

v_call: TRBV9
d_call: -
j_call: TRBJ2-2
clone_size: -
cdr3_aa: CASSPSLVGRNTGELFF
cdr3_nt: TGTGCCAGCAGCCCGTCGCTTGTCGGGAGGAACACCGGGGAGCTGTTTTTT

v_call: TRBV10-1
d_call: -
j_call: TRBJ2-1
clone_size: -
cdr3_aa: CASSPAGRYNEQFF
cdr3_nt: TGCGCCAGCAGTCCCGCTGGACGTTACAATGAGCAGTTCTTC

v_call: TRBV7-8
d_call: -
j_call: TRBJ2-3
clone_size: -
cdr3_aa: CASSFEGPDTQYF
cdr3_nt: TGTGCCAGCAGCTTTGAGGGCCCGGATACGCAGTATTTT

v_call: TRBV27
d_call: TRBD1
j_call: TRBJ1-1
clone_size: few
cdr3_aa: CASSLSYRGGSTEAFF
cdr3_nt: TGTGCCAGCAGTTTATCCTACAGGGGGGGTTCCACTGAAGCTTTCTTT

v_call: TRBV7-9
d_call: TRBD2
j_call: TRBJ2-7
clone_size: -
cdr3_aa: CASSLIAGGGSYEQYF
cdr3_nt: TGTGCCAGCAGCTTAATCGCTGGCGGGGGCTCCTACGAGCAGTACTTC

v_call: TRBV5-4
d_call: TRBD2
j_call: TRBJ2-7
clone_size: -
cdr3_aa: CASSSIAGRRDEQYF
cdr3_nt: TGTGCCAGCAGCTCAATAGCGGGGCGCCGGGACGAGCAGTACTTC

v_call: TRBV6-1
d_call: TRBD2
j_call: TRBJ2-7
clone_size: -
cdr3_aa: CASTLAGGAYEQYF
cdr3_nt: TGTGCCAGCACTCTAGCGGGAGGAGCCTACGAGCAGTACTTC

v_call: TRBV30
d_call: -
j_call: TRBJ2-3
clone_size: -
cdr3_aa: CAQKSGGSTDTQYF
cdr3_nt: TGTGCCCAAAAAAGCGGAGGCAGCACAGATACGCAGTATTTT

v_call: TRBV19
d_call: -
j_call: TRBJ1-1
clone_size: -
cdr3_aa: CASSNTRDTEAFF
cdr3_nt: TGTGCCAGTAGTAACACCCGGGACACTGAAGCTTTCTTT

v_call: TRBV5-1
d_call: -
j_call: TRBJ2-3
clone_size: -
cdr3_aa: CASSETVPTDTQYF
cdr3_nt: TGCGCCAGCAGCGAAACGGTCCCCACAGATACGCAGTATTTT

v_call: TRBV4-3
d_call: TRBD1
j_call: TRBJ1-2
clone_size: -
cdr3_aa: CASSQTTGLDYGYTF
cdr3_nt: TGCGCCAGCAGCCAAACGACAGGGCTTGACTATGGCTACACCTTC

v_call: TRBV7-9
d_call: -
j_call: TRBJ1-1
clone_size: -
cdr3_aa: CASSLGPINTEAFF
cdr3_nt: TGTGCCAGCAGCTTAGGCCCGATTAACACTGAAGCTTTCTTT

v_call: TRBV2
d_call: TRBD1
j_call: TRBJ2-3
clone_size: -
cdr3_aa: CASSGQGTDTQYF
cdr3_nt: TGTGCCAGCAGTGGACAGGGAACAGATACGCAGTATTTT

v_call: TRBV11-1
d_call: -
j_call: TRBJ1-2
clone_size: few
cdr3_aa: CASSQGRNYGYTF
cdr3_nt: TGTGCCAGCAGCCAGGGACGGAACTATGGCTACACCTTC

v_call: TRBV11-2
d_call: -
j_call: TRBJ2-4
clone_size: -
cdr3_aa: CASSISTGSLSKNIQYF
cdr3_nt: TGTGCCAGCAGCATCAGCACCGGGTCCCTGTCCAAAAACATTCAGTACTTC

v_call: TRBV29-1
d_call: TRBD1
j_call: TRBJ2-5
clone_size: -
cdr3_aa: CSVDLVTGGETQYF
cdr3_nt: TGCAGCGTTGACCTAGTGACAGGGGGGGAGACCCAGTACTTC

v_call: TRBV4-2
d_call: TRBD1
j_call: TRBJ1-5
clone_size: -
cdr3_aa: CASSLDRVGNNQPQHF
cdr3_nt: TGTGCCAGCAGCCTTGACAGGGTGGGGAACAATCAGCCCCAGCATTTT

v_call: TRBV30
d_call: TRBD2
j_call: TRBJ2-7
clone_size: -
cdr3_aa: CAWSLGLADEQYF
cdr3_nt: TGTGCCTGGAGTTTAGGACTAGCGGACGAGCAGTACTTC

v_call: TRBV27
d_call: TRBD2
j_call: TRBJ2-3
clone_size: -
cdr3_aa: CASSPMLAGGPGLTQYF
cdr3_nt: TGTGCCAGCAGCCCGATGCTAGCGGGAGGGCCGGGTCTGACGCAGTATTTT

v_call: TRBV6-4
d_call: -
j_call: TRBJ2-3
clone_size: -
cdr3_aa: CASSAHPGVTDTQYF
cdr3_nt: TGTGCCAGCAGTGCTCACCCGGGGGTCACAGATACGCAGTATTTT

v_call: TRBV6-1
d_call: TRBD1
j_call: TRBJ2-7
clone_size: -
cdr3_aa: CASSADSTGGYF
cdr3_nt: TGTGCCAGCAGTGCGGACTCGACAGGGGGGTACTTC

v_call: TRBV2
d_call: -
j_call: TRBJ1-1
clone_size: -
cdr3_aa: CASLVLANTEAFF
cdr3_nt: TGTGCCTCCCTTGTACTGGCCAACACTGAAGCTTTCTTT

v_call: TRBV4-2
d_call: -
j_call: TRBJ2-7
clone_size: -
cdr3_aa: CASSQSGTGVGQYF
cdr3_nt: TGTGCCAGCAGCCAATCCGGGACCGGGGTTGGGCAGTACTTC

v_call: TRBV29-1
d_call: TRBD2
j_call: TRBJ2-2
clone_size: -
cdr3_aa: CSVGLAGAFGELFF
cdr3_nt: TGCAGCGTTGGACTAGCGGGAGCGTTCGGGGAGCTGTTTTTT

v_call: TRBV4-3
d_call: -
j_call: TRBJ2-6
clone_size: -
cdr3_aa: CASSLVRAEWDVLTF
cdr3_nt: TGCGCCAGCAGCCTAGTCCGGGCGGAATGGGACGTCCTGACTTTC

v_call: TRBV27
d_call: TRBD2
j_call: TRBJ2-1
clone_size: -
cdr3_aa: CASSLSRLAGSYNEQFF
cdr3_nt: TGTGCCAGCAGTTTATCGAGACTAGCGGGCTCCTACAATGAGCAGTTCTTC

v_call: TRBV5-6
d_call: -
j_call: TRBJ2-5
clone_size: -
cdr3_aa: CASSLGGFAQYF
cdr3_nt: TGTGCCAGCAGCTTGGGGGGATTCGCCCAGTACTTC

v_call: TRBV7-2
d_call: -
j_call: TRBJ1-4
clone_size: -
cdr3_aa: CASSLSRRDEKLFF
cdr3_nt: TGTGCCAGCAGCTTATCGCGGAGGGATGAAAAACTGTTTTTT

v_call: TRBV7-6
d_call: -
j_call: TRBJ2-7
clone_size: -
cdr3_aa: CASSLASDIGSSYEQYF
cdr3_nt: TGTGCCAGCAGCTTAGCCTCGGACATTGGGAGCTCCTACGAGCAGTACTTC

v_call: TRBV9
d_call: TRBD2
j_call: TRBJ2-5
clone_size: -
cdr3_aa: CASSILAGGLQETQYF
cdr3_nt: TGTGCCAGCAGCATCCTAGCGGGAGGCCTACAAGAGACCCAGTACTTC

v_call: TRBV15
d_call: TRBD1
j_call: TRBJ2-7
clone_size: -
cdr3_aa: CATSAPGQGDYEQYF
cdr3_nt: TGTGCCACCAGCGCGCCGGGACAGGGAGACTACGAGCAGTACTTC

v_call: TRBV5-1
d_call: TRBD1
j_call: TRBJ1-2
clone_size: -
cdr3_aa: CASSLEPGQRDRYGYTF
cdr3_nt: TGCGCCAGCAGCTTGGAACCGGGACAGAGGGATCGCTATGGCTACACCTTC

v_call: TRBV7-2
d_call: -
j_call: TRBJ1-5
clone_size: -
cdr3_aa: CASSLARVNNQPQHF
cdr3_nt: TGTGCCAGCAGCTTAGCACGGGTGAACAATCAGCCCCAGCATTTT

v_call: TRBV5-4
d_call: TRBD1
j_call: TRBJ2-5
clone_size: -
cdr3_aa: CASSSPTGARLETQYF
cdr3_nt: TGTGCCAGCAGCTCCCCGACAGGGGCTCGTTTGGAGACCCAGTACTTC

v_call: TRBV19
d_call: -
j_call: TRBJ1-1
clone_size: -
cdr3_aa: CASSILAGKNTEAFF
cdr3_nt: TGTGCCAGTAGTATCTTAGCAGGGAAGAACACTGAAGCTTTCTTT

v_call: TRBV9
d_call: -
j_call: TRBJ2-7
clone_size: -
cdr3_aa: CASSVALPQSSYEQYF
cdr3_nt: TGTGCCAGCAGCGTAGCTCTACCCCAAAGCTCCTACGAGCAGTACTTC

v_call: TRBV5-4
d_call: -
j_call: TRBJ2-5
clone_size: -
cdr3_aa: CASSLGPRPAQYF
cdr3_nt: TGTGCCAGCAGCTTGGGTCCACGTCCAGCCCAGTACTTC

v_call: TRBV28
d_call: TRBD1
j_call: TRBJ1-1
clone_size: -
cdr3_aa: CASSPNRGTEAFF
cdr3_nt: TGTGCCAGCAGTCCGAACAGGGGCACTGAAGCTTTCTTT

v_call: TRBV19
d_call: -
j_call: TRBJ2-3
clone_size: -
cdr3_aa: CASSSLGTMDVDTQYF
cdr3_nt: TGTGCCAGTAGTAGCCTAGGGACCATGGACGTAGATACGCAGTATTTT

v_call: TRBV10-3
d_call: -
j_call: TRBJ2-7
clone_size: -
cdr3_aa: CAISDTPRREQYF
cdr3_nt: TGTGCCATCAGTGACACCCCCCGGCGCGAGCAGTACTTC

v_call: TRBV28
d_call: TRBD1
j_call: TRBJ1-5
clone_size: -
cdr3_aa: CASSLGQGGNQPQHF
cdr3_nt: TGTGCCAGCAGTTTAGGCCAGGGGGGAAATCAGCCCCAGCATTTT

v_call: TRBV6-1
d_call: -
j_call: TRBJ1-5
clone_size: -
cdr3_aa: CAAGDPQHF
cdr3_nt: TGTGCCGCCGGAGATCCCCAGCATTTT

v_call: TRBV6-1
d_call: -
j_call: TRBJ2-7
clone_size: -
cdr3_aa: CASTSGLSEQYF
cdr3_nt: TGTGCCAGCACGTCAGGACTTAGCGAGCAGTACTTC

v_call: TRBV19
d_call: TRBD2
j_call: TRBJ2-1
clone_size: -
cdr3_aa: CASSIDGASGRANEQFF
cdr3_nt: TGTGCCAGTAGTATAGATGGGGCTAGCGGGAGGGCGAATGAGCAGTTCTTC

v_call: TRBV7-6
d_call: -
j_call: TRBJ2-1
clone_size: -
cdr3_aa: CASSLREGQQFF
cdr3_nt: TGTGCCAGCAGCTTAAGGGAAGGGCAGCAGTTCTTC

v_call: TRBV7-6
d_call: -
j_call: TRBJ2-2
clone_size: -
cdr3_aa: CASSFRNRANTGELFF
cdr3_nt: TGTGCCAGCAGCTTTCGGAACAGGGCGAACACCGGGGAGCTGTTTTTT

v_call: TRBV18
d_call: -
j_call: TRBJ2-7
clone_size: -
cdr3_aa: CASSQQDPGEQYF
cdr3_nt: TGTGCCAGCTCACAGCAGGACCCGGGGGAGCAGTACTTC

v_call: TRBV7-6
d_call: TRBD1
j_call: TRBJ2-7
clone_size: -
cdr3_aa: CASSLGGQSRLLSYEQYF
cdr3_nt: TGTGCCAGCAGCTTAGGGGGACAGAGCAGACTCCTTTCCTACGAGCAGTACTTC

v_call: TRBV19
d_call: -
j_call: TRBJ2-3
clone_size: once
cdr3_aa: CASSIGAGSSTDTQYF
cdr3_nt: TGTGCCAGTAGTATAGGGGCGGGCTCTAGCACAGATACGCAGTATTTT

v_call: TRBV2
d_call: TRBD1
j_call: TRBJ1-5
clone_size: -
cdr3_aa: CASKSGTGFRNQPQHF
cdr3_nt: TGTGCCAGCAAGTCCGGGACAGGGTTCCGCAATCAGCCCCAGCATTTT

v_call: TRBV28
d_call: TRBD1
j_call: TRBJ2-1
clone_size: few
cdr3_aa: CASRPGQGDHRYNEQFF
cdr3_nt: TGTGCCAGCAGACCAGGTCAGGGGGACCACCGTTACAATGAGCAGTTCTTC

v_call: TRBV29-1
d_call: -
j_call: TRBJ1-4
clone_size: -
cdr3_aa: CSASGSSGNEKLFF
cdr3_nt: TGCAGCGCCTCAGGGAGTTCGGGTAATGAAAAACTGTTTTTT